Listed below are T cell receptor beta chains from one sample, sequenced in a study of shared clonotypes between healthy human individuals. TCRdb's table, derived via immunoSEQ multiplex PCR, lists solely in-frame clones and lacks some. The sample yields roughly 2,500,000 clones, over 85% seen once. The specimen sequenced was naive CD4+ T cells from PBMCs. These receptors were obtained from a man in his late teens or twenties in good health. Some clones in this sample may be carry-over from other donors' samples. CDR3s leave out the opening cysteine and the closing phenylalanine or tryptophan. Clone size is given for some rows only: seen once, a few or many times, or a class if the clone is expanded.

V gene: TRBV27; clone size: once; J gene: TRBJ2-3; CDR3 protein: ASSLRLVYATDTQY
V gene: TRBV5-1; clone size: -; J gene: TRBJ2-7; CDR3 protein: ASSLGTGLEQY
V gene: TRBV14; clone size: -; J gene: TRBJ2-3; CDR3 protein: ASSVMGAGSDTQY
V gene: TRBV5-1; clone size: -; J gene: TRBJ2-5; CDR3 protein: ASSFGGQGAEETQY
V gene: TRBV7-3; clone size: -; J gene: TRBJ2-3; CDR3 protein: ASSSGSGTQY
V gene: TRBV5-1; clone size: -; J gene: TRBJ2-6; CDR3 protein: ASSSGGGPQSGANVLT
V gene: TRBV15; clone size: -; J gene: TRBJ1-4; CDR3 protein: ATSRARGYEKLF
V gene: TRBV9; clone size: -; J gene: TRBJ2-2; CDR3 protein: ASSTSHGVGELF
V gene: TRBV5-4; clone size: -; J gene: TRBJ1-1; CDR3 protein: ASSIPNSGSEAF
V gene: TRBV30; clone size: -; J gene: TRBJ2-7; CDR3 protein: AWKGDYAYEQY
V gene: TRBV10-1; clone size: -; J gene: TRBJ2-7; CDR3 protein: ASSERRDKRIIDEY
V gene: TRBV27; clone size: -; J gene: TRBJ2-2; CDR3 protein: ASRQTFRNTGELF
V gene: TRBV25-1; clone size: -; J gene: TRBJ2-3; CDR3 protein: ASSALGTDTQY
V gene: TRBV7-3; clone size: -; J gene: TRBJ2-2; CDR3 protein: ASSLYAGTSGELF
V gene: TRBV5-6; clone size: -; J gene: TRBJ1-2; CDR3 protein: ASSPGVQGARYYGYT
V gene: TRBV19; clone size: -; J gene: TRBJ1-2; CDR3 protein: ASIRQGQNYGYT
V gene: TRBV28; clone size: -; J gene: TRBJ1-2; CDR3 protein: ASSLSHRIYGYT
V gene: TRBV7-9; clone size: -; J gene: TRBJ1-4; CDR3 protein: ASSLRDGQKDEKLF
V gene: TRBV6-5; clone size: -; J gene: TRBJ2-5; CDR3 protein: ASSKQTRGLETQY
V gene: TRBV5-1; clone size: -; J gene: TRBJ2-2; CDR3 protein: ASSLSAANTGELF
V gene: TRBV6-4; clone size: -; J gene: TRBJ1-1; CDR3 protein: ASSVSGAF
V gene: TRBV5-6; clone size: once; J gene: TRBJ2-3; CDR3 protein: ASSLTSGRAADTQY
V gene: TRBV19; clone size: -; J gene: TRBJ1-5; CDR3 protein: ASSTPGEGGNQPQH
V gene: TRBV14; clone size: -; J gene: TRBJ2-7; CDR3 protein: ASSQGAVNLQH
V gene: TRBV13; clone size: few; J gene: TRBJ1-4; CDR3 protein: ASRLKDSSPELF
V gene: TRBV10-2; clone size: many; J gene: TRBJ2-5; CDR3 protein: ASSAFLGVAGSPKETQY
V gene: TRBV7-9; clone size: -; J gene: TRBJ2-1; CDR3 protein: ASSLENEQF
V gene: TRBV7-8; clone size: -; J gene: TRBJ2-2; CDR3 protein: ASSLARAGPRGGTGELF
V gene: TRBV6-6; clone size: -; J gene: TRBJ2-7; CDR3 protein: ASSYERTYEQY
V gene: TRBV28; clone size: -; J gene: TRBJ2-1; CDR3 protein: ASSLGSGGPYNEQF
V gene: TRBV11-2; clone size: -; J gene: TRBJ1-1; CDR3 protein: ASSADRNTEAF
V gene: TRBV19; clone size: -; J gene: TRBJ2-1; CDR3 protein: ASVRGGQGREQF
V gene: TRBV7-2; clone size: once; J gene: TRBJ1-5; CDR3 protein: ASSLGVTNQPQH
V gene: TRBV4-1; clone size: -; J gene: TRBJ2-7; CDR3 protein: ASSRKVAGTSGTYSYEQY
V gene: TRBV7-3; clone size: -; J gene: TRBJ2-1; CDR3 protein: ASSLGGEQF
V gene: TRBV6-5; clone size: -; J gene: TRBJ2-5; CDR3 protein: ASSRTSGLETQY